This T cell receptor beta chain was captured in a study of blood T cell repertoires in COVID-19. Study-wide context: Acute-phase and convalescent COVID-19 samples originated in the United States, Italy and Spain.

The CDR3 is 13 residues long. The ends were cut back, 4 bases at V and 5 bases at J, with 14 bases in the middle. CDR1 and CDR2 from the germline V gene are SQVTM and ANQGSEA. Some clones are missing from TCRdb's copy, which holds only in-frame ones; the method was immunoSEQ multiplex PCR. The table records nearly 90,000 clones, roughly 88% of them present only once. This clone has just a few counts. What was sequenced was peripheral blood. The chain is built from TRBV29-1 and TRBJ1-2; D possibly corresponds to TRBD1 (5 bases). This receptor was taken from a man in his fifties or sixties with acute or convalescent COVID-19. CDR3 protein: CSVVVGLQYGYTF. The CDR3 nucleotides are TGCAGCGTTGTAGTGGGACTGCAGTATGGCTACACCTTC.